The text below deals with one TCR beta chain. The data derive from a study of blood T cell repertoires in COVID-19. V dropped 4 bases and J dropped 0; count of bases not matched to a gene: 7. The CDR3 length is 17 residues. From germline, CDR1 is LGHNA and CDR2 YNFKEQ. Method: immunoSEQ multiplex PCR; TCRdb's copy keeps in-frame clones and lacks some. The top ten clones hold roughly 4% of a sample with under 350,000 clones, 65% to 90% of them seen once. The chain combines TRBV4-2 with TRBJ2-3; 10 bases match TRBD2. This TCR was sampled from a woman aged 40-49 years with acute COVID-19. The sample comprised PBMCs or T cells enriched from blood (not recorded which). The DNA of the CDR3 is TGTGCCAGCAGCCTGCACCCGGGACTAGCGAGCACAGATACGCAGTATTTT. This encodes CASSLHPGLASTDTQYF.